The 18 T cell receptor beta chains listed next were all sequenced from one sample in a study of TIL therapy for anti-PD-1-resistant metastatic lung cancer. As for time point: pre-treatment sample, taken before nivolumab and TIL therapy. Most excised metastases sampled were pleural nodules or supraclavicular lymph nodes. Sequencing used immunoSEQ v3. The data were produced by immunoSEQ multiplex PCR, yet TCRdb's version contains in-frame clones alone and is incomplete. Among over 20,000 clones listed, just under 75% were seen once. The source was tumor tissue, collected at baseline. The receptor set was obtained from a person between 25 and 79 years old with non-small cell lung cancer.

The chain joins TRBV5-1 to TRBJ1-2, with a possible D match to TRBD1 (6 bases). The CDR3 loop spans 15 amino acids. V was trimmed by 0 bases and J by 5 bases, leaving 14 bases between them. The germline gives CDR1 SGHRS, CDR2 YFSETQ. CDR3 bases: TGCGCCAGCAGCTTGGGAACAGGGATTCCATATGGCTACACCTTC. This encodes CASSLGTGIPYGYTF. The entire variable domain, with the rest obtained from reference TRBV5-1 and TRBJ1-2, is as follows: KAGVTQTPRYLIKTRGQQVTLSCSPISGHRSVSWYQQTPGQGLQFLFEYFSETQRNKGNFPGRFSGRQFSNSRSEMNVSTLELGDSALYLCASSLGTGIPYGYTFGSGTRLTVV.

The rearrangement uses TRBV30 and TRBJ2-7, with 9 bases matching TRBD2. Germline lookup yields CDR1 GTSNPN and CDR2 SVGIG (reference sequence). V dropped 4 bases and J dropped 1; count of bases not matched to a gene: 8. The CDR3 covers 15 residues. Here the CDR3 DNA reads TGTGCCTGGACGCTCGCGGGGGGGTTGTCCTACGAGCAGTACTTC. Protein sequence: CAWTLAGGLSYEQYF.

CDR3 residues: CAISLQGRGTGELFF. DNA for the CDR3: TGTGCCATCAGCTTACAGGGGCGGGGAACCGGGGAGCTGTTTTTT. The V and J genes are TRBV10-3 and TRBJ2-2, with D possibly matching TRBD1 (7 bases). V was cut by 6 bases and J by 5 bases, with 16 bases left in between. The V gene's germline CDR1 is ENHRY and CDR2 SYGVKD. CDR3 size: 15 residues.

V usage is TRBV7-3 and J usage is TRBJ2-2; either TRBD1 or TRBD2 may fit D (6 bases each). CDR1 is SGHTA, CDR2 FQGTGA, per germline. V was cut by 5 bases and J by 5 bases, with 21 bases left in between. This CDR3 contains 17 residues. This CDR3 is CASSRVHRGARTGELFF. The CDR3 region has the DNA TGTGCCAGCAGCCGGGTTCATAGGGGGGCGAGAACCGGGGAGCTGTTTTTT.

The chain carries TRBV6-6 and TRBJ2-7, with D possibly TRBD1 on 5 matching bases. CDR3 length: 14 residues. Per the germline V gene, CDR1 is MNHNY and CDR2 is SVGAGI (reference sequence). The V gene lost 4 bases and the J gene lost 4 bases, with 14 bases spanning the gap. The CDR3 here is CASSSGRELYEQYF. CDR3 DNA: TGTGCCAGCAGTTCTGGCAGGGAATTGTACGAGCAGTACTTC.

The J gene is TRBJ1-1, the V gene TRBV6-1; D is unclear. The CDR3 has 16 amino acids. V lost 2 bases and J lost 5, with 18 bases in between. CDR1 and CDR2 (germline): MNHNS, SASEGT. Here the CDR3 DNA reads TGTGCCAGCAGTGAAAGGCTTGACGGCCTTTGGACTGAAGCTTTCTTT. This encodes CASSERLDGLWTEAFF.

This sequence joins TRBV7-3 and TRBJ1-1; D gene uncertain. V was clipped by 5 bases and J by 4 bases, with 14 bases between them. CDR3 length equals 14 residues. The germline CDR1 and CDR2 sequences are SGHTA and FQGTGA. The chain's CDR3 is CASSLEGFSTEAFF. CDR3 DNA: TGTGCCAGCAGCCTGGAGGGATTTAGCACTGAAGCTTTCTTT.

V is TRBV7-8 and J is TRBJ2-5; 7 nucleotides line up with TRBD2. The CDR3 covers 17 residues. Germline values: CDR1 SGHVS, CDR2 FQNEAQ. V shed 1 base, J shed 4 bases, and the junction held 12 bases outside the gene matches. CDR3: CASSLEVTGGLRETQYF. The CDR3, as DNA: TGTGCCAGCAGCTTAGAGGTGACGGGGGGTCTTCGAGAGACCCAGTACTTC.

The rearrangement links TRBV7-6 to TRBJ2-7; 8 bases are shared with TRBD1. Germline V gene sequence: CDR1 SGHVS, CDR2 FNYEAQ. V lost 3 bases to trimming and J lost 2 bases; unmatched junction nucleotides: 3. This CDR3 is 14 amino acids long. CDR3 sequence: CASSFGQGPYEQYF. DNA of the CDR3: TGTGCCAGCAGCTTCGGACAGGGCCCCTACGAGCAGTACTTC.

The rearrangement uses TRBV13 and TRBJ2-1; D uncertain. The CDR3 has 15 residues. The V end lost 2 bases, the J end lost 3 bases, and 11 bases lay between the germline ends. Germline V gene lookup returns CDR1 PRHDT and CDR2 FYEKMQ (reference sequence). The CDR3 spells CASSLYGYLYNEQFF. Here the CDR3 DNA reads TGTGCCAGCAGCTTATACGGATACCTCTACAATGAGCAGTTCTTC.

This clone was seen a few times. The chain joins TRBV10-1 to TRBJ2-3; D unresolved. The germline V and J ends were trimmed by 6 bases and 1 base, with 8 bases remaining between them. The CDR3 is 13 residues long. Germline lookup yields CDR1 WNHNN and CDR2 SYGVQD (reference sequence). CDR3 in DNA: TGCGCCAGCAGCAGTTCGGGCACAGATACGCAGTATTTT. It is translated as CASSSSGTDTQYF.

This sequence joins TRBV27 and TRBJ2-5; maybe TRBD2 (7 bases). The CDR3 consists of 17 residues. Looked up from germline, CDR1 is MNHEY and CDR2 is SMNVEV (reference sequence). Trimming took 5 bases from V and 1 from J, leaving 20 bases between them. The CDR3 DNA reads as TGTGCCAGCAGTAGGGCGGGGGCCTACCCCTTCCAAGAGACCCAGTACTTC. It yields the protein CASSRAGAYPFQETQYF.

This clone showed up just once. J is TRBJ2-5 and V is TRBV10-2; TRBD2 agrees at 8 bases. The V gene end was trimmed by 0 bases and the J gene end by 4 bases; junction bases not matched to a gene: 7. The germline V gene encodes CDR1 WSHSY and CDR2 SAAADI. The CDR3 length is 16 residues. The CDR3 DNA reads TGCGCCAGCAGTGAGTCCCGCGGGGGGCCGGGAGAGACCCAGTACTTC. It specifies CASSESRGGPGETQYF.

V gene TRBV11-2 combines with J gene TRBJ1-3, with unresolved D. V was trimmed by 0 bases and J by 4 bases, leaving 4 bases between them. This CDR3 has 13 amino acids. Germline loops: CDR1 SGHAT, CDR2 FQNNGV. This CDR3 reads CASSLEPGNTIYF. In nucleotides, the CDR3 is TGTGCCAGCAGCTTAGAACCCGGAAACACCATATATTTT.

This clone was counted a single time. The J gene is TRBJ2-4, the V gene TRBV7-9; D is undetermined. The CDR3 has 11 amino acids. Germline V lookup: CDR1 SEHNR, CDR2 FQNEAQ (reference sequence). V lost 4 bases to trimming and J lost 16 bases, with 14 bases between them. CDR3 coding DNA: TGTGCCAGCAGCTCAGCAAAAGTCACATACTTC. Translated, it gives CASSSAKVTYF.

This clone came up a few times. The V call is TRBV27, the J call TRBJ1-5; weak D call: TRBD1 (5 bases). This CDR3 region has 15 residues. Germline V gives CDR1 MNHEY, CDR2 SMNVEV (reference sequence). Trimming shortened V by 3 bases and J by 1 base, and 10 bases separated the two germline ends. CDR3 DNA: TGTGCCAGCAGTTTTTTGGGGGGGAGCAATCAGCCCCAGCATTTT. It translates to CASSFLGGSNQPQHF.

The CDR3 DNA follows: TGTGCCAGCAGCCCCCGTACTAGCGGGGGTAACGAGCAGTACTTC. It is translated as CASSPRTSGGNEQYF. The rearrangement uses TRBV7-9 and TRBJ2-5; 11 bases are a match to TRBD2. The DNA matches TRBJ2-7 better at its end, which makes the J call doubtful. CDR3 length: 15 residues. The germline CDR1 and CDR2 sequences are SEHNR and FQNEAQ (reference sequence).

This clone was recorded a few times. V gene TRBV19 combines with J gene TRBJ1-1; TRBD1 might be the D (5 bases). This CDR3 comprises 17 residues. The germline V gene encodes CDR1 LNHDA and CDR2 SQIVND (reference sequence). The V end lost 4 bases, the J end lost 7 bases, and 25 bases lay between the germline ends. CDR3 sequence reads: CASSTMSPGTPEDEAFF. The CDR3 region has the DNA TGTGCCAGTAGTACGATGAGTCCCGGGACTCCCGAAGATGAAGCTTTCTTT.